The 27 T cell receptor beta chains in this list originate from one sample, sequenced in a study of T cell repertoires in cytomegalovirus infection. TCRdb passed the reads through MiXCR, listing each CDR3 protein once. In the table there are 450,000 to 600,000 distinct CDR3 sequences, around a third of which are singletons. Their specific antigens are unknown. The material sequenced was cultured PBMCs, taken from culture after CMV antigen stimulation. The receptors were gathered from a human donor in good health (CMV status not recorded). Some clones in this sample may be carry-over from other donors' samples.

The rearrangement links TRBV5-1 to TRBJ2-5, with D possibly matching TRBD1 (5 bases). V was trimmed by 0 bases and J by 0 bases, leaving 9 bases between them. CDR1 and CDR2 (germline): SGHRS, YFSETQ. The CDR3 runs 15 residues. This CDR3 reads CASSLEGRYQETQYF. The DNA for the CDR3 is TGCGCCAGCAGCTTGGAGGGGCGGTACCAAGAGACCCAGTACTTC.

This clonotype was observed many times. The CDR3 reads CASSPQLLDHPIQYF. The CDR3, as DNA: TGTGCCAGCTCCCCGCAGCTCCTAGACCATCCTATCCAGTACTTC. The chain carries TRBV18 and TRBJ2-7; D call uncertain. V lost 6 bases to trimming and J lost 10 bases, with 25 bases between them. The CDR3 is 15 amino acids. Per germline, CDR1 KGHSH and CDR2 LQKENI. The variable domain in full, completed from reference TRBV18 and TRBJ2-7, reads NAGVMQNPRHLVRRRGQEARLRCSPMKGHSHVYWYRQLPEEGLKFMVYLQKENIIDESGMPKERFSAEFPKEGPSILRIQQVVRGDSAAYFCASSPQLLDHPIQYFGPGTRLTVT.

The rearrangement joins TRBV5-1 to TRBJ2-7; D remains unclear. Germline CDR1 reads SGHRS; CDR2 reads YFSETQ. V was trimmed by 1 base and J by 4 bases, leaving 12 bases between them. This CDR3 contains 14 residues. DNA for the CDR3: TGCGCCAGCAGCTTGAAGGTGCAGAGTTACGAGCAGTACTTC. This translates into CASSLKVQSYEQYF.

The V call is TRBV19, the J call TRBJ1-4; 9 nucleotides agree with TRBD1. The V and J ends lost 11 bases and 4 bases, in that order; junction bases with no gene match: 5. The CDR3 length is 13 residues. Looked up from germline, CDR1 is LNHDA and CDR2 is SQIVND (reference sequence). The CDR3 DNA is TGTGCCTCCCGGGACAGGGATAATGAAAAACTGTTTTTT. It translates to CASRDRDNEKLFF.

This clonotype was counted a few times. The CDR3 sequence: CASSEGNGWTSGYNEQFF. The CDR3, as DNA: TGTGCCAGCAGTGAGGGTAACGGTTGGACTAGCGGATACAATGAGCAGTTCTTC. The chain couples TRBV2 to TRBJ2-1; 10 bases agree with TRBD2. Germline lookup yields CDR1 SNHLY and CDR2 FYNNEI. CDR3 size: 18 residues. V shed 3 bases, J shed 4 bases, and the junction held 12 bases outside the gene matches.

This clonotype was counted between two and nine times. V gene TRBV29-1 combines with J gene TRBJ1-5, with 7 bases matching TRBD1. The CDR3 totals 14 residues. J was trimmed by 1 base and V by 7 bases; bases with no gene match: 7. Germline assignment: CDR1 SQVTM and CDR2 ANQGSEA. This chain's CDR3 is CSGGGQSSNQPQHF. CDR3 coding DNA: TGCAGCGGCGGGGGACAGTCCAGCAATCAGCCCCAGCATTTT.

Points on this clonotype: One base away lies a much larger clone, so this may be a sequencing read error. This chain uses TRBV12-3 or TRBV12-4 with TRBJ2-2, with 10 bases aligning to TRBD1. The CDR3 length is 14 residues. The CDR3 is CASSPGQGVGEPFF. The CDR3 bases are TGTGCCAGCAGTCCCGGACAGGGGGTCGGAGAACCTTTCTTT.

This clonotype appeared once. The CDR3 nucleotides are TGTGCCAGCAGTTACTCGATGGGTAGCGGAGGGGCCAACGTCCTGACTTTC. This codes for CASSYSMGSGGANVLTF. The chain has TRBV6-5 and TRBJ2-6, with D maybe TRBD2 (6 bases). V was clipped by 0 bases and J by 4 bases, with 13 bases between them. The CDR3 length is 17 residues. Germline lookup yields CDR1 MNHEY and CDR2 SVGAGI.

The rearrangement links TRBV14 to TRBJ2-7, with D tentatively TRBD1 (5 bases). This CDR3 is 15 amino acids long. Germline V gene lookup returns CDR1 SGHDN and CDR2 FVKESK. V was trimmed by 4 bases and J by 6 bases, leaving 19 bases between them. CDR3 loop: CASSRTMGPGREQYF. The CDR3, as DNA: TGTGCCAGCAGCCGAACTATGGGCCCAGGGCGCGAGCAGTACTTC.

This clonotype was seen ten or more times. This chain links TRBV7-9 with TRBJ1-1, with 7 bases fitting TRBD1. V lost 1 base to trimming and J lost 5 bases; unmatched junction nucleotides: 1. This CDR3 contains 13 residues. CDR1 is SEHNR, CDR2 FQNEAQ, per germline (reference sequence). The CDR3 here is CASSLEQGTEAFF. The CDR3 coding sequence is TGTGCCAGCAGCTTAGAACAGGGGACTGAAGCTTTCTTT.

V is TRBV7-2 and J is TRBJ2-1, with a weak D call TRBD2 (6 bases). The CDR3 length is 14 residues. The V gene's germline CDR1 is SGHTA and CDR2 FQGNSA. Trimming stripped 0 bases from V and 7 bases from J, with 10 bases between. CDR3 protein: CASSLAGSWNEQFF. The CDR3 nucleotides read TGTGCCAGCAGCTTAGCCGGGAGTTGGAATGAGCAGTTCTTC.

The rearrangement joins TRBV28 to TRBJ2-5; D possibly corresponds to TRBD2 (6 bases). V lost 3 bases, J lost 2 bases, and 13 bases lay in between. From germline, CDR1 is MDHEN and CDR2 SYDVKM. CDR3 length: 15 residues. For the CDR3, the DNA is TGTGCCAGCAGTTTTATGGGAGGCGGGCAAGAGACCCAGTACTTC. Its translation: CASSFMGGGQETQYF.

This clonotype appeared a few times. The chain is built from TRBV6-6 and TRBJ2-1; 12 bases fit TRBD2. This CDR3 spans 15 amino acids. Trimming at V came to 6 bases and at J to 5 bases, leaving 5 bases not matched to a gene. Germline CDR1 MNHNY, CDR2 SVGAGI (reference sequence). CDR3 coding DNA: TGTGCCAGCAGCCGACTAGCGGGAGACAACAATGAGCAGTTCTTC. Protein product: CASSRLAGDNNEQFF.

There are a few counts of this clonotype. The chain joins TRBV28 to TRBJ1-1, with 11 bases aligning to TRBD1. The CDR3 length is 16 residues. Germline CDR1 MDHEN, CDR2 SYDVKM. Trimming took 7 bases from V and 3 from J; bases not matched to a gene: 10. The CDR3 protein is CASTGAGQGADTEAFF. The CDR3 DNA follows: TGTGCCAGCACCGGGGCTGGACAGGGGGCGGACACTGAAGCTTTCTTT.

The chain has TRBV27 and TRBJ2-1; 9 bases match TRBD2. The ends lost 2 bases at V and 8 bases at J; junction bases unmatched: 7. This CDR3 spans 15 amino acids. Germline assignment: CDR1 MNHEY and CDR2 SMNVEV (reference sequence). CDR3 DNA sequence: TGTGCCAGCAGTTTAATCGGCGGGAGGGCCTATGAGCAGTTCTTC. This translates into CASSLIGGRAYEQFF.

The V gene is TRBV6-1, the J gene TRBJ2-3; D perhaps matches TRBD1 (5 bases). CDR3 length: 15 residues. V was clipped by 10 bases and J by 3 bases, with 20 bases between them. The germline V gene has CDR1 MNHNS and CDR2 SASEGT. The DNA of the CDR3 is TGTGCCACTAAGTTCCGAGGCCCAGGGACAGATACGCAGTATTTT. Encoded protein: CATKFRGPGTDTQYF.

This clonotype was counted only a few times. CDR3 loop: CASTGDGGSTEAFF. The CDR3 DNA sequence: TGTGCCAGCACAGGCGATGGGGGATCCACTGAAGCTTTCTTT. This chain connects TRBV7-2 to TRBJ1-1; D perhaps matches TRBD1 (5 bases). The V end lost 7 bases, the J end lost 4 bases, and 16 bases lay between the germline ends. Germline V gene data show CDR1 as SGHTA and CDR2 as FQGNSA. This CDR3 comprises 14 residues.

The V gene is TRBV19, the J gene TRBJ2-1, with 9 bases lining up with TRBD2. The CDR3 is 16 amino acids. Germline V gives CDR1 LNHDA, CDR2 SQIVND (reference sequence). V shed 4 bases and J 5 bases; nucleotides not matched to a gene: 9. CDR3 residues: CASSNLAGKGDNEQFF. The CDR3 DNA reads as TGTGCCAGTAGTAACCTAGCGGGAAAGGGTGACAATGAGCAGTTCTTC.

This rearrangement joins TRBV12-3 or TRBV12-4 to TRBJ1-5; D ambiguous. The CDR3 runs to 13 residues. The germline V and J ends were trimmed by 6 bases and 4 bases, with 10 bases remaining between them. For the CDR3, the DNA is TGTGCCAGCAGCTTTAACCAAAATCAGCCCCAGCATTTT. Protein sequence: CASSFNQNQPQHF.

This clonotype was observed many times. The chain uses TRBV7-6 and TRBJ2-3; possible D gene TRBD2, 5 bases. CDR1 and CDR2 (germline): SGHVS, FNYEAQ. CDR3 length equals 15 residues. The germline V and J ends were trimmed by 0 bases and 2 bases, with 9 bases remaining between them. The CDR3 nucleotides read TGTGCCAGCAGCTTAGCTCTAGCTTTCACAGATACGCAGTATTTT. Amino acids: CASSLALAFTDTQYF.

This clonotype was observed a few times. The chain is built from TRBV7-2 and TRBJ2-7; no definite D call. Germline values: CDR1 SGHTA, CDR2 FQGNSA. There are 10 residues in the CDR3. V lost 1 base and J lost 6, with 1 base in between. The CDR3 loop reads CASSLGEQYV. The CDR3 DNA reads TGTGCCAGCAGCTTAGGCGAGCAGTACGTC.

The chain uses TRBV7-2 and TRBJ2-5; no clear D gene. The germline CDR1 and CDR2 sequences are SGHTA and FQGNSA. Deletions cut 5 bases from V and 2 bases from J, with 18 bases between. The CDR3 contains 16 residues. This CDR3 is CASSPNVGVGQETQYF. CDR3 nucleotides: TGTGCCAGCAGCCCCAACGTTGGTGTCGGACAAGAGACCCAGTACTTC.

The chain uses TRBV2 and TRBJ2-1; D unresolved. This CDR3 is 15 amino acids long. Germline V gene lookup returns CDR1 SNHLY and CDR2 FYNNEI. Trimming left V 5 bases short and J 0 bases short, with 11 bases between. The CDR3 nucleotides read TGTGCCAGCAGTACCGATCCGAGCTCCTACAATGAGCAGTTCTTC. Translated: CASSTDPSSYNEQFF. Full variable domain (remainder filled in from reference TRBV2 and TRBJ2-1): EPEVTQTPSHQVTQMGQEVILRCVPISNHLYFYWYRQILGQKVEFLVSFYNNEISEKSEIFDDQFSVERPDGSNFTLKIRSTKLEDSAMYFCASSTDPSSYNEQFFGPGTRLTVL.

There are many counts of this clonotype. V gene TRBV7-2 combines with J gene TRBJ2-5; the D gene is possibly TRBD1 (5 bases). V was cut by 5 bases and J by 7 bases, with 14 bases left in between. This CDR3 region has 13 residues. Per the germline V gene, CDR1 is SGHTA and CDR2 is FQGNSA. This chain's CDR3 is CASSMTEAGTQYF. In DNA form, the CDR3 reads TGTGCCAGCAGCATGACAGAGGCTGGGACCCAGTACTTC.

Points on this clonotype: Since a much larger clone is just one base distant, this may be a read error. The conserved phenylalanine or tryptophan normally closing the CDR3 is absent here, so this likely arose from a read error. In nucleotides, the CDR3 is TGTGCCAGCAGTCCTAGCGGGAGTGGGACAGATACGCAGTATCTT. This sequence encodes CASSPSGSGTDTQYL. The V call is TRBV6-1, the J call TRBJ2-3; TRBD2 aligns across 10 bases. Germline V gene data show CDR1 as MNHNS and CDR2 as SASEGT. The CDR3 consists of 15 residues. The ends lost 5 bases at V and 3 bases at J; junction bases unmatched: 5.

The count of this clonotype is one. The CDR3 nucleotides are TGTGCCAGCAGTCCGGGACAGTCACAGTTGAGGGGCTACACCTTC. Translating it yields CASSPGQSQLRGYTF. The chain employs TRBV12-3 or TRBV12-4 and TRBJ1-2, with 7 bases that match TRBD1. Unmatched junction bases numbered 14, after V lost 5 bases and J lost 8 bases. This CDR3 comprises 15 residues.

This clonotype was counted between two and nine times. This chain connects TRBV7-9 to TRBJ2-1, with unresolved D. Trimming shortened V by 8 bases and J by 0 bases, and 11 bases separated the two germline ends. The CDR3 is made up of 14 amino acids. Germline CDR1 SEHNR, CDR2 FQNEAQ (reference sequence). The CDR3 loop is CASLKGSSYNEQFF. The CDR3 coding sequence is TGTGCCAGCCTGAAGGGATCCTCCTACAATGAGCAGTTCTTC.